The T cell receptor (beta chain) under discussion was sequenced for a study of post-analysis software for immune sequencing data. Study summary: In terms of disease course, relapsing-remitting, secondary progressive and progressive-relapsing multiple sclerosis were included. Overall study findings and caveats: Under F measure analysis, samples from one preparation batch co-clustered strongly. Multiple sclerosis was associated with a significant reduction in normalized Chao1 diversity relative to controls. The five TRBV segments detected at higher frequency in patients than in controls included TRBV5-6, TRBV5-1 and TRBV20-1.

As for this clonotype: The target antigen is unknown.

Unique-molecular-identifier-tagged TCR beta cDNA libraries were used. The T cell input of roughly 1 to 11 million gave roughly 0.5 million cDNA molecules. From the PCR reads, TCRdb called clonotypes with MiXCR, one entry per CDR3 protein. The sample includes hundreds of thousands of distinct CDR3 sequences, roughly 27% of them seen just once. V shed 8 bases, J shed 7 bases, and the junction held 16 bases outside the gene matches. The CDR3 loop spans 15 amino acids. Germline-derived CDR1 and CDR2 are MDHEN and SYDVKM. This TCR was sampled from a girl aged 5-17 years with multiple sclerosis. Sequencing was done on a sample of blood. The gene calls are TRBV28 and TRBJ2-7; TRBD2 agrees at 8 bases. Written as DNA, the CDR3 is TGTGCCAGCCGAATAAGCGGGAGCCCCTCTCGGGAGCAGTACTTC. As protein: CASRISGSPSREQYF.